This TCR beta chain is drawn from a study of beta chain features in type 1 diabetes. CDR1 and CDR2 from the germline V gene are SGHTA and FQGNSA. This CDR3 region has 14 residues. Trimming removed 1 base at V and 5 bases at J, with 12 bases between. The isolated RNA, all of it, was reverse transcribed, so expressed TCRB transcripts were what got sequenced. The table came from immunoSEQ multiplex PCR; TCRdb's copy has only in-frame clones and leaves some out. This table has almost 350,000 clones, approximately 10% appearing once. This clone has a handful of counts. Its target is not known. Whole-study results and caveats: TCRB CDR3s from Type 1 diabetes patients were moderately but significantly shorter in all four CD4+ subsets.

Sequencing was carried out using central memory CD4+ T cells from blood. V usage is TRBV7-2 and J usage is TRBJ2-7; D might be TRBD2 (6 bases). The TCR was taken from a young man with type 1 diabetes. As DNA, the CDR3 is TGTGCCAGCAGCTTAGGACGGGGGATCGACGAGCAGTACTTC. It specifies CASSLGRGIDEQYF.